These 18 T cell receptor beta chains were sequenced from one sample in a study of T cells in women clearing cervical HPV infection. The method was immunoSEQ multiplex PCR; TCRdb's version includes in-frame clones alone and lacks a portion of them. Here the sample table reports tens of thousands of clones. The sequenced sample was blood buffy coat. The receptors originated from a woman between 18 and 70 years old with a cervical HPV16 infection that either progressed to CIN3+ or cleared (not recorded which).

Points on this clone: From the germline J gene comes the end of the CDR3, since the read stops 3 residues before it. The chain links TRBV20-1 to TRBJ2-1; TRBD2 aligns across 10 bases. The germline CDR1 and CDR2 sequences are DFQATT and SNEGSKA (reference sequence). This CDR3 has 16 residues. The V gene end was trimmed by 6 bases and the J gene end by 6 bases; junction bases not matched to a gene: 14. The covered CDR3 bases are TGCAGTGCCAGTAGAGGGGGACTAGCGACCCCCAATGAG. Translating it yields CSASRGGLATPNE. Given in full, the CDR3 is CSASRGGLATPNEQFF.

About this clone: The read stops 3 residues short of the end of the CDR3; the missing end is completed from the germline J gene. The chain joins TRBV19 to TRBJ1-5; D is possibly TRBD1 (6 bases). CDR1 is LNHDA, CDR2 SQIVND, per germline (reference sequence). V gave up 4 bases and J gave up 7 bases, with 14 bases separating them. This CDR3 comprises 14 residues. The CDR3 DNA, read in part, is TGTGCCAGTAGTACCCGAACAGGGATGCAGCCC. This encodes CASSTRTGMQP. The entire CDR3 sequence reads CASSTRTGMQPQHF.

Worth noting for this clone: The read terminates 3 residues before the CDR3 end, so the remaining end is supplied by the germline J gene. This rearrangement joins TRBV20-1 to TRBJ2-5; possibly TRBD1 for D (5 bases). V dropped 3 bases and J dropped 4 bases, with 9 bases sitting between them. This CDR3 is built from 12 residues. In germline, CDR1 is DFQATT, CDR2 SNEGSKA (reference sequence). The CDR3 spells CSARDIIETQYF. CDR3 DNA, as far as it was read: TGCAGTGCTAGGGACATAATAGAGACC.

Concerning this clone: The missing CDR3 end, 3 residues past where the read stops, is filled in from the germline J gene. The J gene is TRBJ2-3, the V gene TRBV28; TRBD2 aligns across 9 bases. The CDR3 sequence is 17 residues long. J was trimmed by 0 bases and V by 2 bases; bases with no gene match: 6. The V gene's germline CDR1 is MDHEN and CDR2 SYDVKM. The DNA read from the CDR3 is TGTGCCAGCAGTTTAACAGGAACTAGCGGGAGCACAGATACG. It is translated as CASSLTGTSGSTDT. The entire CDR3 protein reads CASSLTGTSGSTDTQYF. The full variable domain, with the rest looked up from reference TRBV28 and TRBJ2-3, is DVKVTQSSRYLVKRTGEKVFLECVQDMDHENMFWYRQDPGLGLRLIYFSYDVKMKEKGDIPEGYSVSREKKERFSLILESASTNQTSMYLCASSLTGTSGSTDTQYFGPGTRLTVL.

Note on this clone: The CDR3 goes on 3 residues after the read ends, and that part is filled in from the germline J gene. This sequence joins TRBV2 and TRBJ2-4; D unclear. The V end lost 3 bases, the J end lost 1 base, and 10 bases lay between the germline ends. Germline CDR1 is SNHLY and CDR2 is FYNNEI. The CDR3 runs 15 residues. The CDR3 bases that were read are TGTGCCAGCAGTGACAACCCTGGCGCCAAAAACATT. It specifies CASSDNPGAKNI. The complete CDR3 sequence is CASSDNPGAKNIQYF.

In the case of this clone: Read sequence stops 3 residues before the CDR3 end, and the germline J gene provides the missing end. The V gene is TRBV18, the J gene TRBJ2-1; 11 positions agree with TRBD2. V lost 3 bases, J lost 8 bases, and 0 bases stayed unmatched. Germline V gene sequence: CDR1 KGHSH, CDR2 LQKENI. This CDR3 has 13 amino acids. The sequenced part of the CDR3 DNA is TGTGCCAGCTCACCGGGACTAGCGGATGAG. Translation: CASSPGLADE. The full CDR3 is CASSPGLADEQFF.

The CDR3 DNA, read in part, is TGCGCCAGCCAGAAGACAGCCCCGGGGGCTGGGGCCAACGTC. Translated: CASQKTAPGAGANV. The CDR3 reads in full as CASQKTAPGAGANVLTF. The gene calls are TRBV5-1 and TRBJ2-6; a weak D match, TRBD2 (6 bases). The missing CDR3 end, 3 residues past where the read stops, is filled in from the germline J gene. Trimming pared 7 bases from V and 2 bases from J, leaving 19 bases between. The CDR3 loop spans 17 amino acids. Germline CDR1 and CDR2: SGHRS and YFSETQ. Full variable domain (missing parts from reference TRBV5-1 and TRBJ2-6): KAGVTQTPRYLIKTRGQQVTLSCSPISGHRSVSWYQQTPGQGLQFLFEYFSETQRNKGNFPGRFSGRQFSNSRSEMNVSTLELGDSALYLCASQKTAPGAGANVLTFGAGSRLTVL.

Worth noting for this clone: The DNA ends 3 residues before the CDR3 does, and the rest of the CDR3 is filled in from the germline J gene. The chain employs TRBV20-1 and TRBJ1-2; TRBD1 aligns across 8 bases. Per the germline V gene, CDR1 is DFQATT and CDR2 is SNEGSKA (reference sequence). The CDR3 extends over 14 amino acids. CDR3 DNA, as far as it was read: TGCAGTGCTAGGTTGGAACAGGGGGAGGGAGGC. The encoded protein is CSARLEQGEGG. The complete CDR3 reads CSARLEQGEGGYTF.

A word on this clone: The read ends 3 residues shy of where the CDR3 ends; the end is completed using the germline J gene. The genes are TRBV11-3 and TRBJ2-5; D gene uncertain. Germline lookup yields CDR1 SGHNT and CDR2 YENEEA. This CDR3 contains 13 residues. V lost 5 bases to trimming and J lost 1 base, with 8 bases between them. The CDR3 bases that were read are TGTGCCAGCAGCACCCATAGCCAAGAGACC. Protein product: CASSTHSQET. The complete CDR3 protein is CASSTHSQETQYF.

Of note for this clone: The DNA ends 3 residues before the CDR3 does, and the rest of the CDR3 is filled in from the germline J gene. The V call is TRBV19, the J call TRBJ1-5; possibly TRBD1 for D (5 bases). CDR1 and CDR2 from the germline V gene are LNHDA and SQIVND (reference sequence). CDR3 size: 13 residues. The germline V and J ends were trimmed by 7 bases and 6 bases, with 13 bases remaining between them. CDR3 DNA, as far as it was read: TGTGCCAGTAATAGACAGCGCGGTCAGCCC. Its protein is CASNRQRGQP. From start to end, the CDR3 is CASNRQRGQPQHF.

With regard to this clone: Read sequence stops 3 residues before the CDR3 end, and the germline J gene provides the missing end. The chain employs TRBV12-3 or TRBV12-4 and TRBJ1-4; 9 nucleotides agree with TRBD1. There are 14 residues in the CDR3. The V gene end was trimmed by 6 bases and the J gene end by 7 bases; junction bases not matched to a gene: 6. Here the CDR3 reads CASRLGQGIEKLFF. CDR3 bases read: TGTGCCAGCAGACTGGGACAGGGCATTGAAAAA.

With regard to this clone: The read gets to within 3 residues of the CDR3 end, and the germline J gene fills in the rest. The rearrangement joins TRBV10-1 to TRBJ2-5; 9 positions agree with TRBD1. Trimming removed 0 bases from V and 5 bases from J; junction bases left unmatched: 7. The CDR3 loop spans 16 amino acids. Germline lookup yields CDR1 WNHNN and CDR2 SYGVQD (reference sequence). The DNA read from the CDR3 is TGCGCCAGCAGTGAGTCGGGGACAGGGAGGGAGGAGACC. It is translated as CASSESGTGREET. The whole CDR3 protein is CASSESGTGREETQYF.

Concerning this clone itself: Coverage ceases 3 residues before the CDR3 finishes, and the germline J gene fills in the end. This chain links TRBV20-1 with TRBJ1-2; weak D call: TRBD1 (5 bases). This CDR3 region has 10 residues. Germline V gene lookup returns CDR1 DFQATT and CDR2 SNEGSKA (reference sequence). V lost 6 bases and J lost 4, with 6 bases in between. The CDR3 bases that were read are TGCAGTGCCGACAGCTATGGC. It codes for CSADSYG. The whole CDR3 protein reads CSADSYGYTF.

For this clone: The sequenced fragment ends 3 residues before the CDR3 boundary, so the rest is inferred from the germline J gene. This chain uses TRBV2 with TRBJ2-7; weak D call: TRBD2 (5 bases). Trimming left V 5 bases short and J 6 bases short, with 17 bases between. This CDR3 is 14 amino acids long. Germline assignment: CDR1 SNHLY and CDR2 FYNNEI. The part of the CDR3 DNA that was read is TGTGCCAGCAGTCCCCTAGCAAGCAGTCGCGAG. It is translated as CASSPLASSRE. Given in full, the CDR3 is CASSPLASSREQYF.

With respect to this clone: The CDR3 end falls 3 residues outside the read, so it is completed with the germline J gene. The chain carries TRBV5-1 and TRBJ2-1; no definite D call. Trimming stripped 2 bases from V and 0 bases from J, with 9 bases between. The CDR3 runs 15 residues. In germline, CDR1 is SGHRS, CDR2 YFSETQ. CDR3 DNA (partial): TGCGCCAGCAGCTTTGGAGCGAGCTCCTACAATGAG. It yields the protein CASSFGASSYNE. The whole CDR3 reads CASSFGASSYNEQFF.

CDR3 DNA, as far as it was read: TGCAGTGCTAGAGATACTGCCAAAGAGACG. Amino acids: CSARDTAKET. The entire CDR3 protein reads CSARDTAKETQYF. This chain joins TRBV20-1 and TRBJ2-3, with D unclear. With the read ending 3 residues before the CDR3 end, the germline J gene is used to fill in that end. CDR3 length: 13 amino acids. Germline CDR1 reads DFQATT; CDR2 reads SNEGSKA (reference sequence).

In the case of this clone: The read comes to an end 3 residues before the CDR3 does, leaving the germline J gene to fill in the end. The V gene is TRBV5-8, the J gene TRBJ1-6, with a possible D match to TRBD1 (6 bases). The CDR3 runs 15 residues. V dropped 5 bases and J dropped 9 bases, with 18 bases sitting between them. Germline loops: CDR1 SGHTS, CDR2 YDEGEE. The DNA read from the CDR3 is TGTGCCAGCAGATATACGAGGGACAACTCTTCACCC. It specifies CASRYTRDNSSP. The whole CDR3 protein is CASRYTRDNSSPLHF.

As concerns this clone: The CDR3 end lies 3 residues beyond the end of the read and is filled in from the germline J gene. The chain combines TRBV20-1 with TRBJ2-1; the match to TRBD2 covers 11 bases. V was clipped by 1 base and J by 2 bases; unmatched bases: 4. The CDR3 runs 16 residues. Germline CDR1 DFQATT, CDR2 SNEGSKA (reference sequence). The part of the CDR3 DNA that was read is TGCAGTGCTAGAGCCAGTAGCGGGGGGGCCTACAATGAG. Protein: CSARASSGGAYNE. The complete CDR3 sequence is CSARASSGGAYNEQFF.